At least ten counts were recorded for the clone carrying this T cell receptor (beta chain). The antigen is undetermined. Noted time point: newly diagnosed GD, antithyroid drugs for less than 3 months. TCR sequences were obtained from RNA taken from PBMCs. An endocrinology department in Xi'an, China, supplied the patients. The data were obtained in a study of regulatory T cells in long-lasting Graves disease. Study-level points and caveats: Segments TRBV28, TRBJ1-2 and TRBJ2-5 showed preferential usage in persistent disease.

CDR3-region Arm-PCR and iRepertoire HTBI primers produced the TCR beta libraries. TCRdb called the multiplex PCR reads again in MiXCR, with one record for every CDR3 protein. Among roughly 560,000 distinct CDR3 sequences listed, more than 10% were seen once. Trimming removed 6 bases from V and 0 bases from J, with 18 bases in between. This CDR3 region has 17 residues. Germline V gives CDR1 SGHVS, CDR2 FQNEAQ. These records were also assigned to another study, of T cells in Graves' hyperthyroidism and ophthalmopathy.

The sample in question was peripheral blood mononuclear cells (PBMCs), obtained at new diagnosis, from a patient treated with antithyroid drugs. The V call is TRBV7-8, the J call TRBJ2-1; D not resolved. The TCR comes from a woman in her thirties with Graves disease. In nucleotides, the CDR3 is TGTGCCAGCAGTCGATTAGGAACCCCGAGCTCCTACAATGAGCAGTTCTTC. Translated, it gives CASSRLGTPSSYNEQFF.